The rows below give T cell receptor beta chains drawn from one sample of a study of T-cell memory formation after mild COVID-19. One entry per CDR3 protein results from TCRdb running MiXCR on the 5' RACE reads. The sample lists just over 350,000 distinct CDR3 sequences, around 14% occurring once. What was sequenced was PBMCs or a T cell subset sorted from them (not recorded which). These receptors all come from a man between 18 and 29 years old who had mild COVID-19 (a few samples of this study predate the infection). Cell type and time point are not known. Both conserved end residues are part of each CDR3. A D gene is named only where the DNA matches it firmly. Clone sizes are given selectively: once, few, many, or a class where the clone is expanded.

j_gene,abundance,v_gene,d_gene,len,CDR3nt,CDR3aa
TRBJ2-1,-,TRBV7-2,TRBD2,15,TGTGCCAGCAGCTTAGTGACTAGCGGGGGGGGTGAGCAGTTCTTC,CASSLVTSGGGEQFF
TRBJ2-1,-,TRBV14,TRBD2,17,TGTGCCAGCAGCCAAGACAGAAGGACTAGGGGCAGGGATGAGCAGTTCTTC,CASSQDRRTRGRDEQFF
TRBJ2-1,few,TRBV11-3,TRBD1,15,TGTGCCAGCAGTGACAGACAGGGACAATACAATGAGCAGTTCTTC,CASSDRQGQYNEQFF
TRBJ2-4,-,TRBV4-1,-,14,TGCGCCAGCAGCCAAGGGACGGTGAAAAACATTCAGTACTTC,CASSQGTVKNIQYF
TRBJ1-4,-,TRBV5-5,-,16,TGTGCCAGCAGCTTGGGTATGGACGTAGAGTATGAAAAACTGTTTTTT,CASSLGMDVEYEKLFF
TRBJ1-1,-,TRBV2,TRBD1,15,TGTGCCAGCAGCCGGGACAGGGGCGAAAACACTGAAGCTTTCTTT,CASSRDRGENTEAFF
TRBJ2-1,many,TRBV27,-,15,TGTGCCAGCCTTGTTTGGCCAAATACCTACAATGAGCAGTTCTTC,CASLVWPNTYNEQFF
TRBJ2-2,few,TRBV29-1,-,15,TGCAGCGTTGAAGAACAAGGGGATAACACCGGGGAGCTGTTTTTT,CSVEEQGDNTGELFF
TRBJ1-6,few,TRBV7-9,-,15,TGTGCCAGCAGCGTCAGTAGGCGCGATAATTCACCCCTCCACTTT,CASSVSRRDNSPLHF
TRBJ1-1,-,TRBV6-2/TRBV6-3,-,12,TGTGCCAGCATCAACGGGAACACTGAAGCTTTCTTT,CASINGNTEAFF
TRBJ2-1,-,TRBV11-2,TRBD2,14,TGTGCCAGCAGCTTAGCCGTAGCGGGGAATGAGCAGTTCTTC,CASSLAVAGNEQFF
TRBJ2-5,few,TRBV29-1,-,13,TGCAGCGTTGTAACTCAACCTCAAGAGACCCAGTACTTC,CSVVTQPQETQYF
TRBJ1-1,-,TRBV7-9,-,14,TGTGCCAGCAGCTCCGGGGGAGCATACACTGAAGCTTTCTTT,CASSSGGAYTEAFF
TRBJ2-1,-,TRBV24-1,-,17,TGTGCCACCAGTGATTTATCAGGGCCCATTTCAAACAATGAGCAGTTCTTC,CATSDLSGPISNNEQFF
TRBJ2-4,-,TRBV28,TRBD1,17,TGTGCCAGCAGTTTCCCCGGGACAGGGGTCGACAAAAACATTCAGTACTTC,CASSFPGTGVDKNIQYF
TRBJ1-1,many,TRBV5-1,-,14,TGCGCCAGCAGCCCTCGAGACACCCTGACTGAAGCTTTCTTT,CASSPRDTLTEAFF
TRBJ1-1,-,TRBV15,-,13,TGTGCCACCAGCAGAGATAGGGCCTCTGAAGCTTTCTTT,CATSRDRASEAFF
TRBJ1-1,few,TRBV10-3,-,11,TGTGCCATCAGTGAGGGGACTGAAGCTTTCTTT,CAISEGTEAFF
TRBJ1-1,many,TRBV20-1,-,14,TGCAGTGCTAGAGATACGGGGGGTCACACTGAAGCTTTCTTT,CSARDTGGHTEAFF
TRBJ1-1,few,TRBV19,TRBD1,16,TGTGCCAGTAGTGAAAGACAGGGGCGCCGAGACACTGAAGCTTTCTTT,CASSERQGRRDTEAFF
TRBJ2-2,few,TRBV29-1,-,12,TGCAGCGTTGGGTTTGGGGGACGGGAGCTGTTTTTT,CSVGFGGRELFF
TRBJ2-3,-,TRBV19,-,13,TGTGCCAGTAGTATCGTACGGTCAGATACGCAGTATTTT,CASSIVRSDTQYF
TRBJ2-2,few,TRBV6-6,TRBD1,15,TGTGCCAGCAGTTACCAGGGGGCTCTCACCGGGGAGCTGTTTTTT,CASSYQGALTGELFF
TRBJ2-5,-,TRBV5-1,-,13,TGCGCCAGCAGCCAGGGGTCGCTGGAGACCCAGTACTTC,CASSQGSLETQYF
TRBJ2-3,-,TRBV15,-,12,TGTGCCACCAGCAGAGAGGTGGCTACGCAGTATTTT,CATSREVATQYF
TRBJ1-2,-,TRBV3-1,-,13,TGTGCCAGCAGCTTCGGACTGAGAGATGGCTACACCTTC,CASSFGLRDGYTF
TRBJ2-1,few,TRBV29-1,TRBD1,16,TGCAGCGTTGAAGGTCACCGGGACAGCCGTTACAATGAGCAGTTCTTC,CSVEGHRDSRYNEQFF
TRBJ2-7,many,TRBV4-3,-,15,TGCGCCAGCAGCCAAGATAAGAGGGGATCTCTCGAGCAGTACTTC,CASSQDKRGSLEQYF
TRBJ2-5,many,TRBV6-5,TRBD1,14,TGTGCCAGCAGTTATCTTAAGGGGGCAGAGACCCAGTACTTC,CASSYLKGAETQYF
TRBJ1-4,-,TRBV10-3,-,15,TGTGCCATCAGGGGGACGGCGAGTGGGAATGAAAAACTGTTTTTT,CAIRGTASGNEKLFF
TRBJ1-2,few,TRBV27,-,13,TGTGCCAGCAGTTTGGACCCCTGGCGGGGCTACACCTTC,CASSLDPWRGYTF
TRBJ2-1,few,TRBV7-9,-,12,TGTGCCAGCAGTTCTCGGATGGATGAGCAGTTCTTC,CASSSRMDEQFF
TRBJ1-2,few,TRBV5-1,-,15,TGCGCCAGCAGCTTGGCCCCGGACGTAGACTATGGCTACACCTTC,CASSLAPDVDYGYTF
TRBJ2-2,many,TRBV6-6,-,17,TGTGCCAGCAGTTACTCGAGGCGGGCAGGGAACACCGGGGAGCTGTTTTTT,CASSYSRRAGNTGELFF
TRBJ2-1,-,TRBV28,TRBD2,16,TGTGCCAGCAGTCCGATACTAGCGGGGGGGCCTATTGAGCAGTTCTTC,CASSPILAGGPIEQFF
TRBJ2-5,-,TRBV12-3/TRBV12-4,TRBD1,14,TGTGCCAGCAGTTGGACAGGGTTAGAAGAGACCCAGTACTTC,CASSWTGLEETQYF
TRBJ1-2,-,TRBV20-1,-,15,TGCAGTGCCCTAACAGCGTTGACGGCTAACTATGGCTACACCTTC,CSALTALTANYGYTF
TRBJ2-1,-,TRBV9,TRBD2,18,TGTGCCAGCAGCGCCCCAAAGAGGCTAGCGGCCAAGTACAATGAGCAGTTCTTC,CASSAPKRLAAKYNEQFF
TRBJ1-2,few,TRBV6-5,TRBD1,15,TGTGCCAGCAGTTACGGGACAGGGGTGAAGGATGGCTACACCTTC,CASSYGTGVKDGYTF
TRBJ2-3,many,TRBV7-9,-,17,TGTGCCAGCAGCTTACCAGCGCGGAGGGACCCCACAGATACGCAGTATTTT,CASSLPARRDPTDTQYF
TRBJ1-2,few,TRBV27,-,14,TGTGCCAGCAGTTCACTTCAGGGCTACTATGGCTACACCTTC,CASSSLQGYYGYTF
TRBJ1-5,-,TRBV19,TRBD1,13,TGTGCCAGTAGTATGGGACAGCTTCAGCCCCAGCATTTT,CASSMGQLQPQHF
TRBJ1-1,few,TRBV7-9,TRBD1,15,TGTGCCAGCAGCGCTCCCTACAGGGGGGACACTGAAGCTTTCTTT,CASSAPYRGDTEAFF
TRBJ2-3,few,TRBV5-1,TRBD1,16,TGCGCCAGCAGCTCGGCGGGACAGGGCCCAACAGATACGCAGTATTTT,CASSSAGQGPTDTQYF
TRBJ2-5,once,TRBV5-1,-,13,TGCGCCAGCAGCTTGGCTCAGAAAGAGACACAGTACTTC,CASSLAQKETQYF
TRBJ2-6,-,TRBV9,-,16,TGTGCCAGCAGCGTAGCGGAGTTCTCTGGGGCCAACGTCCTGACTTTC,CASSVAEFSGANVLTF
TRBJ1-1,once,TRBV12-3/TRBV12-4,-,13,TGTGCCAGCAGTCGGACCCAGGGGTTTGAAGCTTTCTTT,CASSRTQGFEAFF
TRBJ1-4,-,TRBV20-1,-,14,TGCAGTGCTAGAGATGTGGCCCAGAATGAAAAACTGTTTTTT,CSARDVAQNEKLFF
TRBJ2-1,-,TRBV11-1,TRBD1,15,TGTGCCAGCAGCTATTTCGGGACAGTCTACAATGAGCAGTTCTTC,CASSYFGTVYNEQFF